Detailed here is one T cell receptor (beta chain). The data were obtained in a study of T cell responses to AZD1222 COVID-19 vaccine. Only in-frame clones appear in the TCRdb table, and some are missing; sequencing was by immunoSEQ multiplex PCR. In the table there are 120,000 or so clones, over 80% of which are singletons. The sequenced sample was peripheral blood, obtained on day 0 of AZD1222 vaccination. The sequence derives from an adult in good health.

The CDR3 here is CASKGLAGLNNEQFF. The CDR3 coding sequence is TGTGCCAGCAAAGGGCTAGCGGGTTTGAACAATGAGCAGTTCTTC. The chain carries TRBV27 and TRBJ2-1; 8 positions agree with TRBD2. Germline V gene sequence: CDR1 MNHEY, CDR2 SMNVEV (reference sequence). V was clipped by 7 bases and J by 5 bases; unmatched bases: 10. The CDR3 runs 15 residues.